Listed here are 17 T cell receptor beta chains from one sample, sequenced in a study of CD8 T cells in ankylosing spondylitis. TCRdb re-called the 5' RACE reads through MiXCR, storing one row per CDR3 protein. The table records about 360,000 distinct CDR3 sequences, roughly 20% of them present only once. The sequenced sample consisted of blood, either unsorted or a sorted T cell fraction (not recorded which). The receptors here all came from a male donor with ankylosing spondylitis or in good health (not recorded which).

A note on this clonotype: A much larger clone differs from this one at a single base, so this may be a read error. The chain uses TRBV4-1 and TRBJ2-3, with 7 bases aligning to TRBD1. Germline lookup yields CDR1 MGHRA and CDR2 YSYEKL. CDR3 size: 15 residues. With V trimmed by 0 bases and J by 0 bases, 0 bases remained unmatched. This CDR3 is CASSQEDRSTDTQYF. The CDR3 DNA reads as TGCGCCAGCAGCCAAGAGGACAGGAGCACAGATACGCAGTATTTT.

This clonotype was observed a few times. This chain links TRBV15 with TRBJ2-7, with no clear D. Trimming removed 5 bases at V and 2 bases at J, with 10 bases between. The V gene's germline CDR1 is LNHNV and CDR2 YYDKDF (reference sequence). CDR3 size: 13 residues. In nucleotides, the CDR3 is TGTGCCACCAGCCCTAGGTTAACCTACGAGCAGTACTTC. Translating it yields CATSPRLTYEQYF.

Turning to this clonotype: A much larger clone lies a single base off, so this may be a read error. The rearrangement uses TRBV12-3 or TRBV12-4 and TRBJ1-1; D is uncertain. The CDR3 is 12 residues long. Trimming took off 1 base at V and 0 bases at J, with 0 bases between the two ends. The CDR3 sequence: CASSLVNTEAFF. In DNA form, the CDR3 reads TGTGCCAGCAGTTTAGTGAACACTGAAGCTTTCTTT.

This clonotype has more than one count but fewer than ten. The chain uses TRBV12-3 or TRBV12-4 and TRBJ2-7; D possibly corresponds to TRBD1 (5 bases). The CDR3 has 14 amino acids. Deletions cut 5 bases from V and 2 bases from J, with 13 bases between. CDR3 residues: CASSDSVHAYEQYF. The CDR3 coding sequence is TGTGCCAGCAGTGACAGCGTCCACGCCTACGAGCAGTACTTC.

In this sample, this clonotype turned up a few times. The chain carries TRBV11-2 and TRBJ2-7, with D unresolved. The V gene lost 5 bases and the J gene lost 4 bases, with 15 bases spanning the gap. CDR1 and CDR2 (germline): SGHAT, FQNNGV. This CDR3 is built from 14 residues. CDR3: CASSEGYQGYEQYF. CDR3 coding DNA: TGTGCCAGCAGCGAAGGGTACCAAGGATACGAGCAGTACTTC.

The CDR3 DNA follows: TGTGCCAGCAGCCAAACCGACAGGGGCGACACTGAAGCTTTCTTT. This sequence encodes CASSQTDRGDTEAFF. This chain links TRBV14 with TRBJ1-1, with TRBD1 matching over 8 bases. The CDR3 loop spans 15 amino acids. The trim removed 2 bases at V and 3 bases at J, leaving 5 bases unmatched. Per germline, CDR1 SGHDN and CDR2 FVKESK. Based on the CDR3 plus reference TRBV14 and TRBJ1-1, the full variable domain is EAGVTQFPSHSVIEKGQTVTLRCDPISGHDNLYWYRRVMGKEIKFLLHFVKESKQDESGMPNNRFLAERTGGTYSTLKVQPAELEDSGVYFCASSQTDRGDTEAFFGQGTRLTVV.

This clonotype was counted between two and nine times. The chain uses TRBV14 and TRBJ1-1, with 9 positions matching TRBD1. This CDR3 has 15 residues. Germline CDR1 SGHDN, CDR2 FVKESK. The J segment lost 9 bases and the V segment lost 1 base, leaving 9 bases of the junction unmatched. CDR3 nucleotide sequence: TGTGCCAGCAGCCAAGCCCGGGGACAGGGTGCTAAAGCTTTCTTT. Its protein is CASSQARGQGAKAFF.

The chain is built from TRBV5-1 and TRBJ2-3; 8 bases line up with TRBD1. CDR3 length: 14 residues. The trim removed 3 bases at V and 4 bases at J, leaving 4 bases unmatched. Germline V gene lookup returns CDR1 SGHRS and CDR2 YFSETQ. CDR3 region: CASSSDRAPDTQYF. The CDR3 DNA reads as TGCGCCAGCAGCTCGGACAGGGCTCCAGATACGCAGTATTTT.

The chain uses TRBV4-1 and TRBJ2-5, with 11 nucleotides matching TRBD2. Germline V CDR1 and CDR2: MGHRA, YSYEKL. V lost 4 bases, J lost 5 bases, and 21 bases stayed unmatched. The CDR3 is 20 amino acids. Written as DNA, the CDR3 is TGCGCCAGCAGCCCCTACCACGGGGCTAGCGGGGGGTCGAAGGGGGAGACCCAGTACTTC. It yields the protein CASSPYHGASGGSKGETQYF.

The sample holds a few counts of this clonotype. J is TRBJ1-2 and V is TRBV4-1; D ambiguous. The V gene lost 2 bases and the J gene lost 3 bases, with 13 bases spanning the gap. CDR1 is MGHRA and CDR2 is YSYEKL in the germline V gene. The CDR3 runs 15 residues. The CDR3 DNA follows: TGCGCCAGCAGCCAACCCAGGAGTAGAGACTATGGCTACACCTTC. Translating gives CASSQPRSRDYGYTF.

J is TRBJ2-5 and V is TRBV4-1; TRBD1 might be the D (5 bases). Germline assignment: CDR1 MGHRA and CDR2 YSYEKL. Trimming removed 2 bases at V and 5 bases at J, with 18 bases between. The CDR3 sequence is 16 residues long. The CDR3 is CASSQISVPKGETQYF. The DNA for the CDR3 is TGCGCCAGCAGCCAAATTTCCGTTCCCAAGGGGGAGACCCAGTACTTC.

The genes are TRBV29-1 and TRBJ2-7; TRBD1 agrees at 8 bases. The CDR3 totals 13 residues. The trim removed 6 bases at V and 5 bases at J, leaving 9 bases unmatched. From germline, CDR1 is SQVTM and CDR2 ANQGSEA. CDR3 loop: CSVRTGSLHEQYF. CDR3 in DNA: TGCAGCGTCCGGACAGGGTCTCTCCACGAGCAGTACTTC.

This chain joins TRBV12-3 or TRBV12-4 and TRBJ2-1; 15 positions match TRBD2. V gave up 3 bases and J gave up 1 base; unmatched junction bases: 10. CDR3 length equals 20 residues. The CDR3 DNA sequence: TGTGCCAGCAGTTTGGCAGCCAGTGGGACTAGCGGGGGGTCCTACAATGAGCAGTTCTTC. Translation: CASSLAASGTSGGSYNEQFF.

V is TRBV7-9 and J is TRBJ2-5; 9 bases align to TRBD2. The CDR3 runs 16 residues. Per germline, CDR1 SEHNR and CDR2 FQNEAQ (reference sequence). Trimming removed 2 bases from V and 1 base from J; junction bases left unmatched: 5. The CDR3, as DNA: TGTGCCAGCAGCTTATGGCTAGCGGGGTTCCAAGAGACCCAGTACTTC. It translates to CASSLWLAGFQETQYF.

This clonotype was observed at least ten times. V usage is TRBV4-2 and J usage is TRBJ2-7; perhaps TRBD1 as D (6 bases). This CDR3 comprises 14 residues. Trimming took 1 base from V and 4 from J, leaving 11 bases between them. The V gene's germline CDR1 is LGHNA and CDR2 YNFKEQ. The CDR3 DNA is TGTGCCAGCAGCCAAGGAACAGGGAGATACGAGCAGTACTTC. It specifies CASSQGTGRYEQYF.

The chain has TRBV12-3 or TRBV12-4 and TRBJ2-5, with no clear D. CDR3 length: 15 residues. Trimming shortened V by 1 base and J by 5 bases, and 14 bases separated the two germline ends. The CDR3 protein is CASSLGPTEVETQYF. DNA for the CDR3: TGTGCCAGCAGTTTAGGACCAACAGAGGTGGAGACCCAGTACTTC.

This clonotype was picked up a small number of times. The chain carries TRBV11-2 and TRBJ2-3; D call uncertain. Germline CDR1 is SGHAT and CDR2 is FQNNGV. This CDR3 contains 15 residues. Between the trimmed V and J ends, which lost 5 bases and 5 bases, there was a span of 17 bases. CDR3 amino acids: CASSNLRQREDTQYF. CDR3 DNA sequence: TGTGCCAGCAGCAACCTGCGTCAAAGGGAAGATACGCAGTATTTT.